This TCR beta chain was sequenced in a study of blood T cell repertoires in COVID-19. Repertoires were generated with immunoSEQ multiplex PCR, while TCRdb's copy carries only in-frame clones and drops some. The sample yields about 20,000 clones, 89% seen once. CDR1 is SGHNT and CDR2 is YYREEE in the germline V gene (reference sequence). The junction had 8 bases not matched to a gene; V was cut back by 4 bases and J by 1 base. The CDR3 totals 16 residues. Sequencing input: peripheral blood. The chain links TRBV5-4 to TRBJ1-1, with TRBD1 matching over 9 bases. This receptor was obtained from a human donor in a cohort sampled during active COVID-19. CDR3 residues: CASSAQPGQGNTEAFF. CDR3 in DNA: TGTGCCAGCAGCGCACAACCGGGACAGGGGAACACTGAAGCTTTCTTT.